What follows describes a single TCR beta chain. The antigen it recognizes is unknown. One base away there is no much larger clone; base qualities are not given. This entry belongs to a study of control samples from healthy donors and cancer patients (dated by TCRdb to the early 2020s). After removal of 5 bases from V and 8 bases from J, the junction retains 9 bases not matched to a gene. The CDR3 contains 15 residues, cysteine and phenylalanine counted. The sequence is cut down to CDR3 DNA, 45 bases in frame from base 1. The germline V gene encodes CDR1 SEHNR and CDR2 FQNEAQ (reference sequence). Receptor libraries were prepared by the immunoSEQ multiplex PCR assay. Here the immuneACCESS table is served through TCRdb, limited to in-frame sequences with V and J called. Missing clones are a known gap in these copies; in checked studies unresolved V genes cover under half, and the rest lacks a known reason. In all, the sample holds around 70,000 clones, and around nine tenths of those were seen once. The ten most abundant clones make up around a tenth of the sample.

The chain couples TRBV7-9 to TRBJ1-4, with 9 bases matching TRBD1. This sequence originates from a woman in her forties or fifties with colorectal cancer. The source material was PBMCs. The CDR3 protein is CASSPGQGGEEKLFF. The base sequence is TGTGCCAGCAGCCCGGGACAGGGCGGCGAGGAAAAACTGTTTTTT.